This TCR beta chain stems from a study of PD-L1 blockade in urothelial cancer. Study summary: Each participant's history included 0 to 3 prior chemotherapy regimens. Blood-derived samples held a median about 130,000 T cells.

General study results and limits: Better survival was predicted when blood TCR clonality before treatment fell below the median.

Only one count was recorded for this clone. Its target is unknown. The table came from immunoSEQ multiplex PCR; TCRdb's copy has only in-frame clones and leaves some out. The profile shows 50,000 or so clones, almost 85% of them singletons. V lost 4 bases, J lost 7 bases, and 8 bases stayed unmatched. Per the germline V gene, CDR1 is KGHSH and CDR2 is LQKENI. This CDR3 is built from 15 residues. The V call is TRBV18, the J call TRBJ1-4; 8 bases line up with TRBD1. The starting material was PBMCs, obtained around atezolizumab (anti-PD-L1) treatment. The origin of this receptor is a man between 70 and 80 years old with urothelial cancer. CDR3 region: CASSLSGGPSEKLFF. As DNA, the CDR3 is TGTGCCAGCTCACTTTCAGGGGGCCCTTCTGAAAAACTGTTTTTT.